These 9 T cell receptor beta chains were all obtained from the same sample, sequenced in a study of blood T cell repertoires in COVID-19 (dated by TCRdb to the early 2020s). Libraries came from the immunoSEQ multiplex PCR assay. The clones in this table, taken by TCRdb from immuneACCESS, are in-frame only. Not every clone is retained; where verified, under half of the shortfall comes from an unresolved V gene, and the cause of the rest is unknown. The sample table records about 310,000 clones; about nine tenths of these occur just once. The ten biggest clones cover over 8% of the sample. The sequenced sample consisted of PBMCs or T cells enriched from blood (not recorded which). The receptors were gathered from a middle-aged woman who had recovered from COVID-19.

The chain has TRBV27 and TRBJ2-1; D is undetermined. The CDR3 extends over 13 amino acids. Trimming left V 5 bases short and J 3 bases short, with 8 bases between. Germline V gives CDR1 MNHEY, CDR2 SMNVEV (reference sequence). Written as DNA, the CDR3 is TGTGCCAGCAGTCTACGTATCTACAATGAGCAGTTCTTC. It encodes CASSLRIYNEQFF.

The chain employs TRBV21-1 and TRBJ2-1; TRBD2, the table's D call, was not compared with the DNA. TRBV21-1 is tagged as a pseudogene. CDR3 size: 16 residues. CDR3 bases: TGTGCCAGCAGCAAGCCCTTAGCGGCGCTATACAATGAGCAGTTCTTC. Its translation is CASSKPLAALYNEQFF.

A word on this clone: Other DNA variants within this sample encode the same CDR3. The gene calls are TRBV6-6 and TRBJ2-7; 10 bases match TRBD2. The CDR3 is made up of 14 amino acids. The trim removed 6 bases at V and 2 bases at J, leaving 4 bases unmatched. The germline V gene has CDR1 MNHNY and CDR2 SVGAGI (reference sequence). CDR3 protein: CASRLAGETYEQYF. CDR3 nucleotide sequence: TGTGCCAGCAGGCTAGCGGGAGAAACCTACGAGCAGTACTTC.

This clone was seen a few times. This rearrangement joins TRBV11-3 to TRBJ1-5; 7 bases are a match to TRBD1. V was clipped by 6 bases and J by 5 bases; unmatched bases: 16. The CDR3 contains 17 residues. Germline V CDR1 and CDR2: SGHNT, YENEEA. CDR3 in amino acids: CASRPHDRERGDQPQHF. In DNA, the CDR3 is TGTGCCAGCAGACCTCATGACAGGGAAAGGGGAGATCAGCCCCAGCATTTT.

This clone appeared once. This chain links TRBV28 with TRBJ1-1; D is unclear. From germline, CDR1 is MDHEN and CDR2 SYDVKM. The CDR3 is 13 amino acids. V was shortened by 10 bases and J by 1 base, with 13 bases between the two germline ends. The CDR3 here is CATEGLPNTEAFF. DNA for the CDR3: TGTGCCACGGAGGGTTTACCGAACACTGAAGCTTTCTTT. The complete variable domain, with remaining parts taken from reference TRBV28 and TRBJ1-1, reads DVKVTQSSRYLVKRTGEKVFLECVQDMDHENMFWYRQDPGLGLRLIYFSYDVKMKEKGDIPEGYSVSREKKERFSLILESASTNQTSMYLCATEGLPNTEAFFGQGTRLTVV.

This clone has more than one count but fewer than ten. This chain joins TRBV5-4 and TRBJ2-5; TRBD1 might be the D (5 bases). Per germline, CDR1 SGHNT and CDR2 YYREEE (reference sequence). The CDR3 length is 14 residues. V was pared by 4 bases and J by 2 bases, with 12 bases between. As DNA, the CDR3 is TGTGCCAGCAGCGATCGGACAAGTCAAGAGACCCAGTACTTC. It specifies CASSDRTSQETQYF.

V is TRBV5-1 and J is TRBJ2-2; 7 nucleotides agree with TRBD2. Germline V gene lookup returns CDR1 SGHRS and CDR2 YFSETQ. This CDR3 region has 15 residues. V shed 2 bases and J 4 bases; nucleotides not matched to a gene: 5. CDR3 residues: CASSLGGGLTGELFF. The CDR3 bases are TGCGCCAGCAGCTTAGGCGGGGGTCTCACCGGGGAGCTGTTTTTT. The full variable domain, with the rest looked up from reference TRBV5-1 and TRBJ2-2, is KAGVTQTPRYLIKTRGQQVTLSCSPISGHRSVSWYQQTPGQGLQFLFEYFSETQRNKGNFPGRFSGRQFSNSRSEMNVSTLELGDSALYLCASSLGGGLTGELFFGEGSRLTVL.

The V and J genes are TRBV29-1 and TRBJ2-1; TRBD2 aligns across 7 bases. With V trimmed by 3 bases and J by 2 bases, 4 bases remained unmatched. Germline values: CDR1 SQVTM, CDR2 ANQGSEA. This CDR3 has 14 residues. The CDR3 DNA follows: TGCAGCGTTGATCGGAGCGGGGCCTACAATGAGCAGTTCTTC. Encoded protein: CSVDRSGAYNEQFF.

This clone showed up just once. The chain combines TRBV6-5 with TRBJ2-1; D not resolved. V lost 2 bases, J lost 13 bases, and 12 bases lay in between. Germline lookup yields CDR1 MNHEY and CDR2 SVGAGI. The length of the CDR3 is 12 residues. In DNA, the CDR3 is TGTGCCAGCAGTTACATCGTCGACACACAGTTCTTC. Protein sequence: CASSYIVDTQFF.